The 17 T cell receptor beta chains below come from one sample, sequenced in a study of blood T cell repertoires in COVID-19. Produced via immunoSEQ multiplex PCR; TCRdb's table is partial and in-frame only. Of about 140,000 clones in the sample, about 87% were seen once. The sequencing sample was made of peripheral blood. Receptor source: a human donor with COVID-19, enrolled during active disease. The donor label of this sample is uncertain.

Here the CDR3 DNA reads TGCGCCAGCAGTATCCTAACAGGGGCCCAAGAGACCCAGTACTTC. Residues: CASSILTGAQETQYF. V and J are TRBV5-1 and TRBJ2-5; 7 bases are shared with TRBD1. The germline gives CDR1 SGHRS, CDR2 YFSETQ. This CDR3 has 15 amino acids. Unmatched junction bases numbered 8, after V lost 5 bases and J lost 1 base.

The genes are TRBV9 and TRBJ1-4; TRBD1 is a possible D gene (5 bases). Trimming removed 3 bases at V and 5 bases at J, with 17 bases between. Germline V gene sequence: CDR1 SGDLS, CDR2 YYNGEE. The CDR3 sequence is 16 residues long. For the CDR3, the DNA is TGTGCCAGCAGCGAGAGCCGGGGGGGGTACAATGAAAAACTGTTTTTT. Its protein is CASSESRGGYNEKLFF.

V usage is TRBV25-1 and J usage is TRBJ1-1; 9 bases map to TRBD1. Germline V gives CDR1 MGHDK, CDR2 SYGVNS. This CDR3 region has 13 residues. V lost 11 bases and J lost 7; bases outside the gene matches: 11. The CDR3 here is CARQGGPVNEAFF. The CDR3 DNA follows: TGTGCCCGACAGGGGGGACCGGTGAATGAAGCTTTCTTT.

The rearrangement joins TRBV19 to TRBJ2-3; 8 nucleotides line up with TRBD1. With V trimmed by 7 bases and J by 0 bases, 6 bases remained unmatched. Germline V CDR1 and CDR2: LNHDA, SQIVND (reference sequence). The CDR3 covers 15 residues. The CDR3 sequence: CASKPGQASTDTQYF. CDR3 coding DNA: TGTGCCAGTAAGCCGGGACAGGCTAGCACAGATACGCAGTATTTT.

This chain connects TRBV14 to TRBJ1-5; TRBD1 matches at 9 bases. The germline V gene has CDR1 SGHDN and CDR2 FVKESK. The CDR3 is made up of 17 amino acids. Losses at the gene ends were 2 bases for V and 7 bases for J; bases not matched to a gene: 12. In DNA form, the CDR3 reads TGTGCCAGCAGCCAAACCCATTGGGGACAGGGCCGGCAGCCCCAGCATTTT. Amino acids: CASSQTHWGQGRQPQHF.

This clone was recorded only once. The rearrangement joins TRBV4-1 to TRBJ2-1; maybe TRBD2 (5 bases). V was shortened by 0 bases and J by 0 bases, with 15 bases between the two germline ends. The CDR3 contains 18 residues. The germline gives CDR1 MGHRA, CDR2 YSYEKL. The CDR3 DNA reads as TGCGCCAGCAGCCAAGAGGGCAGCGGAACTAGCTCCTACAATGAGCAGTTCTTC. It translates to CASSQEGSGTSSYNEQFF.

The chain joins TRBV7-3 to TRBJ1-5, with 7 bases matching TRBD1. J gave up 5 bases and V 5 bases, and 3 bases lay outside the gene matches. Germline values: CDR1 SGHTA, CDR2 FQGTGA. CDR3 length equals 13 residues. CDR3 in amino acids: CASSEDRDQPQHF. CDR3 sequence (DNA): TGTGCCAGCAGCGAAGACAGGGATCAGCCCCAGCATTTT.

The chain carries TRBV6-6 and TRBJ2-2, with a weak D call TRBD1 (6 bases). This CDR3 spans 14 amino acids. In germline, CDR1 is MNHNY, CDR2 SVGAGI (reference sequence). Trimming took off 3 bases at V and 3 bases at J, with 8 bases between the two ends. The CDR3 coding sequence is TGTGCCAGCAGTTATACAGGGCACACCGGGGAGCTGTTTTTT. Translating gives CASSYTGHTGELFF.

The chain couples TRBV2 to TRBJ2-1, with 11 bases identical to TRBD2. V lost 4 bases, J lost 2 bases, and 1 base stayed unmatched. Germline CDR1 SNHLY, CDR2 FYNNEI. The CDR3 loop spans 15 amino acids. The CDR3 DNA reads TGTGCCAGCAGTGTTAGCGGGGGGGCCTACAATGAGCAGTTCTTC. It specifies CASSVSGGAYNEQFF.

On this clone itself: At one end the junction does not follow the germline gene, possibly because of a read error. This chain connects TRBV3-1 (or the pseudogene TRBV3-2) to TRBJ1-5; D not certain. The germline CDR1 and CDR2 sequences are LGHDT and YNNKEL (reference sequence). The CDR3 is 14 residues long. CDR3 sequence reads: CANSQDSSNQPQHF. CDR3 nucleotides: TGTGCCAACAGCCAAGATAGCAGCAATCAGCCCCAGCATTTT.

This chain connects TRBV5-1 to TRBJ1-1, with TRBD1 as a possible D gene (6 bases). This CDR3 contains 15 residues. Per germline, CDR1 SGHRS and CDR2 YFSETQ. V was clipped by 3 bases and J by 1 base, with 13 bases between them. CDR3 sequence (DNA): TGCGCCAGCAGCTCGACAGGTCCTGGGAACACTGAAGCTTTCTTT. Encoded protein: CASSSTGPGNTEAFF.

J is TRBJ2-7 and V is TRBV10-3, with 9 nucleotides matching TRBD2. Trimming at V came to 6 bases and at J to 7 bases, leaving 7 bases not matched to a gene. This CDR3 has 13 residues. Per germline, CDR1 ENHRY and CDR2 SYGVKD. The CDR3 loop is CAISEGLAEEQYF. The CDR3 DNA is TGTGCCATCAGCGAGGGACTAGCCGAAGAGCAGTACTTC.

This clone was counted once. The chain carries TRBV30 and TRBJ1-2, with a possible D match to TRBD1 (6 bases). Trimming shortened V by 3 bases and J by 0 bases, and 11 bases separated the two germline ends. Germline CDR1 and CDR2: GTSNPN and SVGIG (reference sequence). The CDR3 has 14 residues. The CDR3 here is CAWSRTATNYGYTF. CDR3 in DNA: TGTGCCTGGAGCAGGACAGCTACTAACTATGGCTACACCTTC.

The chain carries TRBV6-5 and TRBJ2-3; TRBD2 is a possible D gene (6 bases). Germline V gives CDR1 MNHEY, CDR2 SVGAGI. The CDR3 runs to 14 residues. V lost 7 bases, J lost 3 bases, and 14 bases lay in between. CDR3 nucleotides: TGTGCCAGCACCCCAGGCGGGAATACAGATACGCAGTATTTT. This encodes CASTPGGNTDTQYF.

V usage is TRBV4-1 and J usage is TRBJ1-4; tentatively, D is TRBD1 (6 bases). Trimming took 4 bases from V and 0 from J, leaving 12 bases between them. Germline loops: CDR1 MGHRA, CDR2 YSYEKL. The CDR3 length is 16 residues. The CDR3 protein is CASSLGQTATNEKLFF. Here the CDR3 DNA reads TGCGCCAGCAGCCTAGGACAGACTGCAACTAATGAAAAACTGTTTTTT.

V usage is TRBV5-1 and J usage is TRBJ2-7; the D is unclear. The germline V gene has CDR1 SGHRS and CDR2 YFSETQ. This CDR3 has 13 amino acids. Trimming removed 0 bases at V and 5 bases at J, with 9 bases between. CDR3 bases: TGCGCCAGCAGCTTGGATGTGGGCCACGAGCAGTACTTC. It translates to CASSLDVGHEQYF.

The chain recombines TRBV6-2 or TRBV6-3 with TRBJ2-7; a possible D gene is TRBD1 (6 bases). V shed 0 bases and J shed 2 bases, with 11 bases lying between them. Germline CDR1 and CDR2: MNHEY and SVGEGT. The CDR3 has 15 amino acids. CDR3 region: CASSYSTGEAYEQYF. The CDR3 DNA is TGTGCCAGCAGTTACTCGACAGGAGAAGCCTACGAGCAGTACTTC.